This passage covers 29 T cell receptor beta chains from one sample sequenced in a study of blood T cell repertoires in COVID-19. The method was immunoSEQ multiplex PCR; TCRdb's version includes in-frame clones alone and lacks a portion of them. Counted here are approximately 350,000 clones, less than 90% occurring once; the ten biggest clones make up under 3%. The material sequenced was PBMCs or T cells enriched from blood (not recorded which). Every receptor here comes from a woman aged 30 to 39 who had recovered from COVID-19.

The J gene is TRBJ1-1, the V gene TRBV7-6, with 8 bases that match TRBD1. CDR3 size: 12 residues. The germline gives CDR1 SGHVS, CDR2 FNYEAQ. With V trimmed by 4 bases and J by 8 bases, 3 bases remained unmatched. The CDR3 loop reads CASSSGGREAFF. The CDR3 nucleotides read TGTGCCAGCAGCTCAGGGGGCAGGGAAGCTTTCTTT.

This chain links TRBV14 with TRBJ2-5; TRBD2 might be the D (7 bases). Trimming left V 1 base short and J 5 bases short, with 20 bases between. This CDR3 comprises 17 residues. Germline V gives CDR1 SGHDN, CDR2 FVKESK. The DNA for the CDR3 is TGTGCCAGCAGCCAAGCCGCGGGGGCAGTTGGGCAGGAGACCCAGTACTTC. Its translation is CASSQAAGAVGQETQYF.

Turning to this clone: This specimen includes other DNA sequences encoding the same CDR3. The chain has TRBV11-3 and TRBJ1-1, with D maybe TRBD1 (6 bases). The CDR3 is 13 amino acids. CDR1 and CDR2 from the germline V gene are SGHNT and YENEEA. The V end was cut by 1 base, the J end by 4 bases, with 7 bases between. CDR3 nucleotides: TGTGCCAGCAGCTTAGGGGGGCTCACTGAAGCTTTCTTT. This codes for CASSLGGLTEAFF.

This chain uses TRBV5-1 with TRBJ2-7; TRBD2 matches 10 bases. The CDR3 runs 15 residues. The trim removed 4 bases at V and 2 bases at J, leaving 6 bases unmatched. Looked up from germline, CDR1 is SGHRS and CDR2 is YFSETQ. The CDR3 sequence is CASSPLAGVAYEQYF. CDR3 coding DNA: TGCGCCAGCAGCCCCCTAGCGGGAGTTGCCTACGAGCAGTACTTC.

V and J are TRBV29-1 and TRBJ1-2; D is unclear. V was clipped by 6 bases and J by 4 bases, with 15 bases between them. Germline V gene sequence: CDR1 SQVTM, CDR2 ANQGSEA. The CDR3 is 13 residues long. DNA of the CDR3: TGCAGCGTATTTCTTGTGGCTGGCTATGGCTACACCTTC. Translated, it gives CSVFLVAGYGYTF.

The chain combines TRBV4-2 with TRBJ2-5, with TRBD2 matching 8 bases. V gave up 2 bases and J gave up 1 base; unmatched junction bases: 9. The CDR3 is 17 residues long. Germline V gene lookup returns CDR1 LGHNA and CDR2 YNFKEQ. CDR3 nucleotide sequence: TGTGCCAGCAGCCAATCTCTCGTAGCGGGGCTCCAAGAGACCCAGTACTTC. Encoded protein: CASSQSLVAGLQETQYF.

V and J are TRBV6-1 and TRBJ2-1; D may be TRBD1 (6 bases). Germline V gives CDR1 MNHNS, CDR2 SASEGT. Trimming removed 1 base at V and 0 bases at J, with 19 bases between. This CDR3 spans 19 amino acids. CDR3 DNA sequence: TGTGCCAGCAGTGAAGTTATGATGGGGACAACAAGCTCCTACAATGAGCAGTTCTTC. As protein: CASSEVMMGTTSSYNEQFF.

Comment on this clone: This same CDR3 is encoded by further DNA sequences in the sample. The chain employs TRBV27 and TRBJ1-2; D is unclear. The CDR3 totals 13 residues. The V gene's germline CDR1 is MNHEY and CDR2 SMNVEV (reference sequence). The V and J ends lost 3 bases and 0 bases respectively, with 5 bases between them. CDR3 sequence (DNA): TGTGCCAGCAGTTTCGGAGCTAACTATGGCTACACCTTC. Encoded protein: CASSFGANYGYTF.

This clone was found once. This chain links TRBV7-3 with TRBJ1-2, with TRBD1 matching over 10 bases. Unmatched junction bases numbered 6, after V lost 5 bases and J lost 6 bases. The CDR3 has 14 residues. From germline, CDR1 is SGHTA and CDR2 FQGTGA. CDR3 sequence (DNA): TGTGCCAGCAGCGCCTCCGGGACAGGGGATGGCTACACCTTC. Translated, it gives CASSASGTGDGYTF.

The CDR3 bases are TGTGCCAGCAGTTTAACACTAGCGGGAGGGCCGGGGGAGCAGTACTTC. Its translation: CASSLTLAGGPGEQYF. The V call is TRBV27, the J call TRBJ2-7; 13 bases are shared with TRBD2. Trimming removed 2 bases from V and 7 bases from J; junction bases left unmatched: 8. Germline CDR1 MNHEY, CDR2 SMNVEV (reference sequence). The CDR3 loop spans 16 amino acids.

CDR3 sequence: CASSSQGLVGNQPQHF. In DNA form, the CDR3 reads TGTGCCAGCAGCTCTCAGGGGTTAGTAGGCAATCAGCCCCAGCATTTT. This rearrangement joins TRBV4-2 to TRBJ1-5; D might be TRBD1 (6 bases). V gave up 5 bases and J gave up 2 bases, with 16 bases separating them. The CDR3 totals 16 residues. CDR1 and CDR2 (germline): LGHNA, YNFKEQ.

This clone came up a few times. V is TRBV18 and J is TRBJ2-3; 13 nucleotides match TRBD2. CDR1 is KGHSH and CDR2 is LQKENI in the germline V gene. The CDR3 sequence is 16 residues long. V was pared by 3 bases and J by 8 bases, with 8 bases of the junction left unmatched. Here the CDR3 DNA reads TGTGCCAGCTCACCGATGACTAGCGGGGGGTCCGGTACGCAGTATTTT. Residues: CASSPMTSGGSGTQYF.

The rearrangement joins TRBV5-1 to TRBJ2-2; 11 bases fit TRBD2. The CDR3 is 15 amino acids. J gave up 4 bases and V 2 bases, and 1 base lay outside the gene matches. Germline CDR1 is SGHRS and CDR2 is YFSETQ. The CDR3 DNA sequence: TGCGCCAGCAGCTTACTAGCGGGAGTCACCGGGGAGCTGTTTTTT. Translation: CASSLLAGVTGELFF.

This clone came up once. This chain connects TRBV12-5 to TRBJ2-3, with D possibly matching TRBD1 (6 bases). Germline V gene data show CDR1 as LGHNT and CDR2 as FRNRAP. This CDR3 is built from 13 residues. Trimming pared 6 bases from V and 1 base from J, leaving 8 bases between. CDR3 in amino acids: CASGPGGTDTQYF. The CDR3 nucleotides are TGTGCTAGTGGGCCAGGGGGCACAGATACGCAGTATTTT.

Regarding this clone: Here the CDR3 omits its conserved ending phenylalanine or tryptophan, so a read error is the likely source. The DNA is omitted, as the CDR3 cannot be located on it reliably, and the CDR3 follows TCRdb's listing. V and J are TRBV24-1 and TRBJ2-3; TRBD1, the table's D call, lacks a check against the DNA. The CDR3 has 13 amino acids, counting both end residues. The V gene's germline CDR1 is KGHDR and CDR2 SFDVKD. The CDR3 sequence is CATSDLLISGRPI.

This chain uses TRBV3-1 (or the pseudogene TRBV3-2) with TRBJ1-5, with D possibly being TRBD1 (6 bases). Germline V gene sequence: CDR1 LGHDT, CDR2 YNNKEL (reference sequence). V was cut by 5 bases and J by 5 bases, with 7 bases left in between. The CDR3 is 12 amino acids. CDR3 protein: CASSYRDQPQHF. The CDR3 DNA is TGTGCCAGCAGCTACAGGGATCAGCCCCAGCATTTT.

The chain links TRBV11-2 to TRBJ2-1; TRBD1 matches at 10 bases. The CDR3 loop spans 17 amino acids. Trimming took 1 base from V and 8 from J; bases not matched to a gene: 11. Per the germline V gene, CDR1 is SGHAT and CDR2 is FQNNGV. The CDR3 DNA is TGTGCCAGCAGCTTAGGGTACCGGGACAGGGGTGTACATGAGCAGTTCTTC. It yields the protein CASSLGYRDRGVHEQFF.

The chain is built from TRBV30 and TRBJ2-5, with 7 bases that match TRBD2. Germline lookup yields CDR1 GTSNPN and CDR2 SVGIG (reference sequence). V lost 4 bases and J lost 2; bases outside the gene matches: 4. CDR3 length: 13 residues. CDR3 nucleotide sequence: TGTGCCTGGACTAGCGGCGTACAAGAGACCCAGTACTTC. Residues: CAWTSGVQETQYF.

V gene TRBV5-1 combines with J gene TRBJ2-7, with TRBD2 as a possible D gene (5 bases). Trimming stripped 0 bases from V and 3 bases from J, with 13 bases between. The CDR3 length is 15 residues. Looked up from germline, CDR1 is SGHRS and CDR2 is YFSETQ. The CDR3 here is CASSLAPGDDYEQYF. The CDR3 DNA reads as TGCGCCAGCAGCTTGGCCCCCGGGGATGACTACGAGCAGTACTTC.

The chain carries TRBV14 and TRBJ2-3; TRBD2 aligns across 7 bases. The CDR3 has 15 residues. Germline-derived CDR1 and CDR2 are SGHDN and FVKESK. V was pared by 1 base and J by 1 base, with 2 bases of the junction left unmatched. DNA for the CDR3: TGTGCCAGCAGCCAAGTCAGCGGGGGCACAGATACGCAGTATTTT. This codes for CASSQVSGGTDTQYF. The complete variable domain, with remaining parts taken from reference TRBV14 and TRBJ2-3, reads EAGVTQFPSHSVIEKGQTVTLRCDPISGHDNLYWYRRVMGKEIKFLLHFVKESKQDESGMPNNRFLAERTGGTYSTLKVQPAELEDSGVYFCASSQVSGGTDTQYFGPGTRLTVL.

CDR3 bases: TGTGCCACCAGTGATCCCTGGACTAGCGGGAATGCGAGAAATGAGCAGTTCTTC. Its protein product is CATSDPWTSGNARNEQFF. The V and J genes are TRBV24-1 and TRBJ2-1, with 12 bases that match TRBD2. Germline trimming cut 3 bases from V and 7 bases from J; bases unmatched to any gene: 12. Per the germline V gene, CDR1 is KGHDR and CDR2 is SFDVKD. This CDR3 is 18 amino acids long.

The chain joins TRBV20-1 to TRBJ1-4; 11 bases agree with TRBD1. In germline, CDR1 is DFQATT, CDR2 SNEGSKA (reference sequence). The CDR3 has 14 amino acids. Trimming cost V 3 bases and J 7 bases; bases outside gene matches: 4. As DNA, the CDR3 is TGCAGTGCTAGTTCCGGGACAGGGGGTGAAAAACTGTTTTTT. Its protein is CSASSGTGGEKLFF.

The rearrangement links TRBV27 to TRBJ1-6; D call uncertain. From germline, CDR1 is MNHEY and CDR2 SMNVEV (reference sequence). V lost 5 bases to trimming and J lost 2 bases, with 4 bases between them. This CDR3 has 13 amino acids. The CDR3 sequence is CASSPTYNSPLHF. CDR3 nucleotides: TGTGCCAGCAGTCCCACCTATAATTCACCCCTCCACTTT.

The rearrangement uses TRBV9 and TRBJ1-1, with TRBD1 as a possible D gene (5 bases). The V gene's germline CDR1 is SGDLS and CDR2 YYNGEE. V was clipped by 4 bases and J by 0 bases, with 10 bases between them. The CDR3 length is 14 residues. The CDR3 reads CASSQEGLNTEAFF. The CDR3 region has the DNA TGTGCCAGCAGCCAGGAGGGGCTGAACACTGAAGCTTTCTTT.

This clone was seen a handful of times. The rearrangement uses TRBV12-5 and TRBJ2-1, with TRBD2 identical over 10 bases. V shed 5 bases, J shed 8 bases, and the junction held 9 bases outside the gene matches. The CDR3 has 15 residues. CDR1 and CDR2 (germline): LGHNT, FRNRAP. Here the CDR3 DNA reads TGTGCTAGTGGTCCGGGACTAGCGCCCAACGATGAGCAGTTCTTC. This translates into CASGPGLAPNDEQFF.

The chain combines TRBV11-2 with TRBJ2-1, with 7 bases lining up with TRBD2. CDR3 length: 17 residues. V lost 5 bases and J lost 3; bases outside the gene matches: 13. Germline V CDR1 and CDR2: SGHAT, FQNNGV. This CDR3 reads CASSPPPWGGYYNEQFF. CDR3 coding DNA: TGTGCCAGCAGCCCGCCTCCCTGGGGGGGGTACTACAATGAGCAGTTCTTC. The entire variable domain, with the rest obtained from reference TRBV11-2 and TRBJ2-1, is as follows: EAGVAQSPRYKIIEKRQSVAFWCNPISGHATLYWYQQILGQGPKLLIQFQNNGVVDDSQLPKDRFSAERLKGVDSTLKIQPAKLEDSAVYLCASSPPPWGGYYNEQFFGPGTRLTVL.

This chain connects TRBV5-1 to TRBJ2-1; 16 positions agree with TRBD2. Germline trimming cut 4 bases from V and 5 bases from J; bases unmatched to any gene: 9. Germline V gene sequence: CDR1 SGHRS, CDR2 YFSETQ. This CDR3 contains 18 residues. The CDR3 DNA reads TGCGCCAGCAGCACCGGGACTAGCGGGGGGGCCGGGGACAATGAGCAGTTCTTC. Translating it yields CASSTGTSGGAGDNEQFF.

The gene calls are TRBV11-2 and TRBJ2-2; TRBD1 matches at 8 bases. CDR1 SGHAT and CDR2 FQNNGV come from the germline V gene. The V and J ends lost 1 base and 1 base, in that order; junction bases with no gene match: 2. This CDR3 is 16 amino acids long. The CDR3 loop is CASSLVGQGNTGELFF. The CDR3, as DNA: TGTGCCAGCAGCTTAGTAGGACAGGGGAACACCGGGGAGCTGTTTTTT.

The CDR3 loop is CASSLRQIFTDTQYF. The CDR3 bases are TGTGCCAGCAGCTTAAGACAGATTTTCACAGATACGCAGTATTTT. The chain recombines TRBV7-8 with TRBJ2-3, with TRBD1 as a possible D gene (5 bases). The CDR3 runs 15 residues. In germline, CDR1 is SGHVS, CDR2 FQNEAQ. Trimming removed 2 bases from V and 2 bases from J, with 11 bases in between.